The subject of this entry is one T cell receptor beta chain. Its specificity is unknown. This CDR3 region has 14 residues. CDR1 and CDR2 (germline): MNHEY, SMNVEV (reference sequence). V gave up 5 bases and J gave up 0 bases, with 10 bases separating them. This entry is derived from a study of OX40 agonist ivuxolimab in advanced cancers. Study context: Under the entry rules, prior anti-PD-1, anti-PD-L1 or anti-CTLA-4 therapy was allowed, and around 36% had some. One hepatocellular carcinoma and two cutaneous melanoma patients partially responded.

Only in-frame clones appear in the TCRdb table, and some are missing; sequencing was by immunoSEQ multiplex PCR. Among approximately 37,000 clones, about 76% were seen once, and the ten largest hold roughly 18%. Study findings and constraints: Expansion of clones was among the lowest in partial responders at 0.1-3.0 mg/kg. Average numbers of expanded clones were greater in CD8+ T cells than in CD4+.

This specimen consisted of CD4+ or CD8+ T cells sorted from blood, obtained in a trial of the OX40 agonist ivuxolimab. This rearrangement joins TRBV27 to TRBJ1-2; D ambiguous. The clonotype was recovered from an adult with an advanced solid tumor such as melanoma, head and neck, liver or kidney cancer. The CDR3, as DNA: TGTGCCAGCAGTCCCAGCCACACTAACTATGGCTACACCTTC. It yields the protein CASSPSHTNYGYTF.